This TCR beta chain was captured by sequencing in a study of T cell responses to AZD1222 COVID-19 vaccine. This clone has just a few counts. The antigen is not known. This CDR3 contains 14 residues. V gave up 1 base and J gave up 6 bases; unmatched junction bases: 4. Germline V gives CDR1 SQVTM, CDR2 ANQGSEA. The repertoire was sequenced with immunoSEQ multiplex PCR; TCRdb's copy has only in-frame clones and lacks some. The sample contains roughly 110,000 clones, 70% to 90% of which appear only once. Overall study findings and caveats: It was only after the peak T cell response that any repertoires were sampled. Mostly white British, mostly female donors; authors suggested clonal diversity may be underestimated. Spike-spanning, vaccine-associated CD4 TCRs were dominant at 160-218 and 743-854. Spike-specific TCR breadth rose after two AZD1222 doses, and depth rose as well.

The chain uses TRBV29-1 and TRBJ1-2, with 11 bases fitting TRBD1. The sample consisted of peripheral blood, taken 28 days after the second AZD1222 dose. The clonotype was recovered from an adult who received the AZD1222 COVID-19 vaccine. The CDR3 here is CSVEAGQGDNGYTF. Written as DNA, the CDR3 is TGCAGCGTTGAAGCGGGACAGGGGGATAATGGCTACACCTTC. Full variable domain (rest looked up from reference TRBV29-1 and TRBJ1-2): SAVISQKPSRDICQRGTSLTIQCQVDSQVTMMFWYRQQPGQSLTLIATANQGSEATYESGFVIDKFPISRPNLTFSTLTVSNMSPEDSSIYLCSVEAGQGDNGYTFGSGTRLTVV.